The sequence of this T cell receptor beta chain was determined in a study of cytomegalovirus exposure and HLA in healthy donors. Across the whole study: Early released data comprised 75 million to 100 million unique TCRs from HLA-typed donors. Study-wide results and caveats: The study labeled fewer than 200 TCR beta chains cytomegalovirus-associated.

PCR used 60 Vbeta primers and 13 Jbeta primers. Produced via immunoSEQ multiplex PCR; TCRdb's table is partial and in-frame only. Counted here are about 240,000 clones, about 80% occurring once; the ten biggest clones make up 8%. Note on this clone: Its antigen is as yet unknown.

The receptor was isolated from a woman aged 60-75 years in good health and CMV-seropositive. Sequenced input: PBMCs.

CDR3 amino acids: CASSPGQGAFYGYTF. Here the CDR3 DNA reads TGTGCCAGCAGCCCCGGACAGGGGGCCTTCTATGGCTACACCTTC. The rearrangement joins TRBV7-2 to TRBJ1-2; TRBD1 aligns across 11 bases. The germline CDR1 and CDR2 sequences are SGHTA and FQGNSA. V lost 5 bases to trimming and J lost 4 bases; unmatched junction nucleotides: 6. The CDR3 spans 15 residues. Looking up the rest from reference TRBV7-2 and TRBJ1-2 gives the full variable domain: GAGVSQSPSNKVTEKGKDVELRCDPISGHTALYWYRQSLGQGLEFLIYFQGNSAPDKSGLPSDRFSAERTGGSVSTLTIQRTQQEDSAVYLCASSPGQGAFYGYTFGSGTRLTVV.